This is a list of T cell receptor beta chains from one sample in a study of radiotherapy plus CTLA-4 blockade in lung cancer. The repertoire was sequenced with immunoSEQ multiplex PCR; TCRdb's copy has only in-frame clones and lacks some. The table includes about 59,000 clones, roughly 76% detected once. This specimen was peripheral blood, taken from a patient treated with radiotherapy plus ipilimumab. The receptors stem from a human donor with non-small cell lung cancer whose response to radiotherapy plus ipilimumab could not be evaluated. Both conserved end residues are part of each CDR3. Each record gives: J gene, V gene, clone size, D gene, CDR3 DNA, CDR3 protein. D genes are given only for firm matches. Size values are once, few and many counts, or a class for expanded clones, and some rows have none.

>TRBJ2-1|TRBV7-2|NA|TRBD2
TGTGCCAGTCTTAGTCCTAGCGGGGGCCGGATTGAGCAGTTCTTC
CASLSPSGGRIEQFF
>TRBJ2-2|TRBV5-4|NA|NA
TGTGCCAGCAGCCTGGTCGGGAGTTCTTCGGGGGAGCTGTTTTTT
CASSLVGSSSGELFF
>TRBJ2-7|TRBV7-9|NA|NA
TGTGCCAGCAGCCCGAAGGACACTCCTTCCTACGAGCAGTACTTC
CASSPKDTPSYEQYF
>TRBJ2-2|TRBV29-1|NA|TRBD1
TGCAGCGCGTCTCCGGGACAGGGGATGAACACCGGGGAGCTGTTTTTT
CSASPGQGMNTGELFF
>TRBJ2-2|TRBV7-9|NA|TRBD1
TGTGCCAGCAGCTTCGACAGGGGGTACACCGGGGAGCTGTTTTTT
CASSFDRGYTGELFF
>TRBJ1-5|TRBV28|NA|NA
TGTGCCAGCGGCGACGCCGGAGGGCTTCTAACTTATAGCAATCAGCCCCAGCATTTT
CASGDAGGLLTYSNQPQHF
>TRBJ2-7|TRBV6-6|NA|TRBD2
TGTGCCAGCAGGGGGACTAGCGGGACGACCTACGAGCAGTACTTC
CASRGTSGTTYEQYF
>TRBJ2-4|TRBV2|NA|TRBD2
TGTGCCAGCAGTGAAGCGTTCGGGGGGGGAGCCAAAAACATTCAGTACTTC
CASSEAFGGGAKNIQYF
>TRBJ2-5|TRBV5-1|NA|TRBD1
TGCGCCAGCAGCTTCAGTTTAGGGGGCGGATCACAAGAGACCCAGTACTTC
CASSFSLGGGSQETQYF
>TRBJ1-4|TRBV5-1|few|NA
TGCGCCAGCAGCCCACGGGGATCGGATGAAAAACTGTTTTTT
CASSPRGSDEKLFF
>TRBJ2-5|TRBV5-1|few|NA
TGCGCCAGCAGCTTCTCTGGGGGGTCAGAGACCCAGTACTTC
CASSFSGGSETQYF
>TRBJ2-7|TRBV15|NA|NA
TGTGCCACCAGCAGGAACACCTACGAGCAGTACTTC
CATSRNTYEQYF
>TRBJ2-1|TRBV7-3|once|TRBD2
TGTGCCAGCAGCTTAAGTATTGGGTCTAGCGGGAGCAATGAGCAGTTCTTC
CASSLSIGSSGSNEQFF
>TRBJ1-6|TRBV7-2|NA|TRBD1
TGTGCCAGCAGCTTACGCCGATATCCTGACAGGGTCTATAATTCACCCCTCCACTTT
CASSLRRYPDRVYNSPLHF
>TRBJ1-5|TRBV9|few|TRBD1
TGTGCCAGCAGCAGACAGGGAAATAGCAATCAGCCCCAGCATTTT
CASSRQGNSNQPQHF
>TRBJ2-1|TRBV2|NA|NA
TGTGCCAGCAGTGAACAATTGGACAGCCATGAGCAGTTCTTC
CASSEQLDSHEQFF
>TRBJ2-5|TRBV7-9|NA|TRBD1
TGTGCCAGCAGCTTAGCCGCGACCGGGACAGGGGGTGACCGGGGTACCCAGTACTTC
CASSLAATGTGGDRGTQYF